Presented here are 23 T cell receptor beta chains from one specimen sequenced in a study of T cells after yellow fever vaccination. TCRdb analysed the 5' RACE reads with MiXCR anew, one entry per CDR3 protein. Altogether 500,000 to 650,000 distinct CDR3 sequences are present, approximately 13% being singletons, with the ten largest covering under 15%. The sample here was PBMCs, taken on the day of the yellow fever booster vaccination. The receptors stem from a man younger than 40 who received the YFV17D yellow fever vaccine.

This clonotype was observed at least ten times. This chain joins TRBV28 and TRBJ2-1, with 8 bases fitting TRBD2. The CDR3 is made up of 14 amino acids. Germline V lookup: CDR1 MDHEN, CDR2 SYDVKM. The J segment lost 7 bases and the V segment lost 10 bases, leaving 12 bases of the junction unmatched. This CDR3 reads CANSPGREVNEQFF. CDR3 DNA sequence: TGTGCCAACTCCCCCGGGCGGGAGGTTAATGAGCAGTTCTTC.

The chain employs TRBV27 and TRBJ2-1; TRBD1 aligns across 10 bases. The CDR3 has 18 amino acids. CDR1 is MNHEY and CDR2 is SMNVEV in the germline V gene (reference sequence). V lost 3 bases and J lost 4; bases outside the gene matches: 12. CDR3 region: CASSFGTGVATGYNEQFF. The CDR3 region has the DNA TGTGCCAGCAGTTTTGGGACAGGGGTTGCTACGGGATACAATGAGCAGTTCTTC.

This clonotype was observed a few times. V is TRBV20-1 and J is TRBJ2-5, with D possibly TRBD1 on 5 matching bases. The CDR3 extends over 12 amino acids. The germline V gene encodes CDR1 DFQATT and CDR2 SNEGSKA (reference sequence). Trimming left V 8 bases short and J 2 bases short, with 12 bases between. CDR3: CSPREKQETQYF. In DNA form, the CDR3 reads TGCAGTCCCAGGGAAAAGCAAGAGACCCAGTACTTC.

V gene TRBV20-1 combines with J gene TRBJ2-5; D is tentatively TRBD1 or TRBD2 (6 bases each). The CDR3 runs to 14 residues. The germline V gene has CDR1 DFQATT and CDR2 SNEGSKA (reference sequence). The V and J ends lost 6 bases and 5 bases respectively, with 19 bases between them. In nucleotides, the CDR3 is TGCAGTGCCCCAAGACAGGAGGGTCGGGAGACCCAGTACTTC. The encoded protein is CSAPRQEGRETQYF.

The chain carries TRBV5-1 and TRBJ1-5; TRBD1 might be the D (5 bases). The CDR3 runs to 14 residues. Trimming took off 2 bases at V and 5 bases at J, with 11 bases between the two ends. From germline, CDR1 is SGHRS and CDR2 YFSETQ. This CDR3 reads CASSFGHPDQPQHF. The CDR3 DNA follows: TGCGCCAGCAGCTTTGGACATCCCGATCAGCCCCAGCATTTT.

The chain's CDR3 is CSATTALAGEYNEQFF. In DNA, the CDR3 is TGCAGTGCTACCACCGCCCTAGCGGGAGAGTACAATGAGCAGTTCTTC. This rearrangement joins TRBV20-1 to TRBJ2-1; 10 nucleotides agree with TRBD2. The CDR3 has 16 amino acids. After removal of 4 bases from V and 4 bases from J, the junction contained 10 bases not matched to a gene. Germline V gene sequence: CDR1 DFQATT, CDR2 SNEGSKA (reference sequence).

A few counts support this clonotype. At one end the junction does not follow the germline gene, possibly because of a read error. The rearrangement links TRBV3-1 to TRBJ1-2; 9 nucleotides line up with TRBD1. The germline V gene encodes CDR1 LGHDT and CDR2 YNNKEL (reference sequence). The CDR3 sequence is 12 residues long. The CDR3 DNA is TGTGCCAGCAGCCCGCCGGACAGGGGCAGGCGCTTC. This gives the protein CASSPPDRGRRF.

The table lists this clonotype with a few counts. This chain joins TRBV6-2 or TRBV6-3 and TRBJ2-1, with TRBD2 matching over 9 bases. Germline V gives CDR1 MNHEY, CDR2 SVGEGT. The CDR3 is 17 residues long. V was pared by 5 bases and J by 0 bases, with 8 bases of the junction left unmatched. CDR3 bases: TGTGCCAGCAGTCCCTCCCGTAGCGGGAGCTCCTACAATGAGCAGTTCTTC. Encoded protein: CASSPSRSGSSYNEQFF.

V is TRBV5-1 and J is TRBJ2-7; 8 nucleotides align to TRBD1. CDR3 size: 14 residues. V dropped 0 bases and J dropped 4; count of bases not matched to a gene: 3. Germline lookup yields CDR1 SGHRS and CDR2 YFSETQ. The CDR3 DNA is TGCGCCAGCAGCTTGGCACAGGGGGTGTACGAGCAGTACTTC. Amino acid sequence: CASSLAQGVYEQYF. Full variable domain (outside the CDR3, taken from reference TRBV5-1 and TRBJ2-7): KAGVTQTPRYLIKTRGQQVTLSCSPISGHRSVSWYQQTPGQGLQFLFEYFSETQRNKGNFPGRFSGRQFSNSRSEMNVSTLELGDSALYLCASSLAQGVYEQYFGPGTRLTVT.

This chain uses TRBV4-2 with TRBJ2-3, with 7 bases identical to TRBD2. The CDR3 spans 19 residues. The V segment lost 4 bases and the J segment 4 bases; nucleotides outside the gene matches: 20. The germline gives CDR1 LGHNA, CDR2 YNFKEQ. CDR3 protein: CASSLSFFDGRESPDTQYF. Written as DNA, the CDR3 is TGTGCCAGCAGCCTTAGCTTTTTTGACGGGCGGGAGTCGCCAGATACGCAGTATTTT.

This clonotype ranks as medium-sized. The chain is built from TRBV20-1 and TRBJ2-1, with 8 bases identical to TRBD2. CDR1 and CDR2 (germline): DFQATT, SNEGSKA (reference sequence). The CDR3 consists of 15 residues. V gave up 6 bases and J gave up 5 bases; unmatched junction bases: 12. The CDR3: CSATMGREDHNEQFF. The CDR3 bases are TGCAGTGCAACCATGGGGCGGGAGGACCACAATGAGCAGTTCTTC.

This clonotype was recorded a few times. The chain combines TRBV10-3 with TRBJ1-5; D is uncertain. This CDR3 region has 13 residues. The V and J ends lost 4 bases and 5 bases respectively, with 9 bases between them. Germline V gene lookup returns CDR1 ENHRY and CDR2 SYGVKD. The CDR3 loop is CAISGQIDQPQHF. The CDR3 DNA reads TGTGCCATCAGTGGGCAGATAGATCAGCCCCAGCATTTT.

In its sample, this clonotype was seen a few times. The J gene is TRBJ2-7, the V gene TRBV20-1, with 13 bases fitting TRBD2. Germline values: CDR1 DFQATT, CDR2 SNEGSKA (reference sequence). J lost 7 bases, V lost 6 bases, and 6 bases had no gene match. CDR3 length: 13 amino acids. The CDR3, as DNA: TGCAGTGCCGGCGGACTAGCGGGAGAGGAGCAGTACTTC. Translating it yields CSAGGLAGEEQYF.

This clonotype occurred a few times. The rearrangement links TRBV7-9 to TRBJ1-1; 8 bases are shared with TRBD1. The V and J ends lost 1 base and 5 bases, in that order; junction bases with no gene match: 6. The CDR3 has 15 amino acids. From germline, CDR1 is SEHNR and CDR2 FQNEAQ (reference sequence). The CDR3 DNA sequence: TGTGCCAGCAGCTTAGGGTTCGGACAGGGTACTGAAGCTTTCTTT. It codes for CASSLGFGQGTEAFF.

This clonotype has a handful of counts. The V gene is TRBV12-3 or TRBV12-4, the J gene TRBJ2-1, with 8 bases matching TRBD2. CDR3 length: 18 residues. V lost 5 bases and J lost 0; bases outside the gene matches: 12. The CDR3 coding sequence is TGTGCCAGCAGTGCCTCGGTGGCTAGCGGGCTCTCCTACAATGAGCAGTTCTTC. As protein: CASSASVASGLSYNEQFF.

CDR3 sequence reads: CASSQERGTEETQYF. The CDR3 region has the DNA TGCGCCAGCAGCCAAGAAAGGGGCACGGAAGAGACCCAGTACTTC. The chain has TRBV4-3 and TRBJ2-5; TRBD1 might be the D (5 bases). Trimming pared 0 bases from V and 3 bases from J, leaving 11 bases between. The CDR3 is made up of 15 amino acids. Germline V gene sequence: CDR1 LGHNA, CDR2 YSLEER.

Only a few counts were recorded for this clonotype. Written as DNA, the CDR3 is TGTGCCAGCAGCTTCGGTGTTGGAGAAAAACTGTTTTTT. It yields the protein CASSFGVGEKLFF. The genes are TRBV7-8 and TRBJ1-4, with no clear D. V was cut by 3 bases and J by 8 bases, with 10 bases left in between. CDR3 length: 13 residues. Germline-derived CDR1 and CDR2 are SGHVS and FQNEAQ.

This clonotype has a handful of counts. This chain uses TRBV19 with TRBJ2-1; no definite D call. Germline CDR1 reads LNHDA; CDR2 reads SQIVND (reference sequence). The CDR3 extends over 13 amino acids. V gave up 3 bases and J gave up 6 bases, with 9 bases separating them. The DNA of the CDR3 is TGTGCCAGTAGTATCTCTGAGTCCAATGAGCAGTTCTTC. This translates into CASSISESNEQFF.

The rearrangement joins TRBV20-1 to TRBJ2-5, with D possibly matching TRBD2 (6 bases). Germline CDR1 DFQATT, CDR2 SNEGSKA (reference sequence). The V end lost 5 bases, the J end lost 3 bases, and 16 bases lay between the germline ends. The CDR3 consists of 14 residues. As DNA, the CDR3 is TGCAGTGCTGCAGAAGCGCGCGGGAAAGAGACCCAGTACTTC. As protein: CSAAEARGKETQYF.

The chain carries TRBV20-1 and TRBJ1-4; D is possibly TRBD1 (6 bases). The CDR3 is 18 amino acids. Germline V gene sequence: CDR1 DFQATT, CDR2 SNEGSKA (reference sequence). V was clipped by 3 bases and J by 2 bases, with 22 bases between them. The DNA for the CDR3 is TGCAGTGCTAGTTGGGCAGGGGCTAGATTCGGGACTAATGAAAAACTGTTTTTT. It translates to CSASWAGARFGTNEKLFF.

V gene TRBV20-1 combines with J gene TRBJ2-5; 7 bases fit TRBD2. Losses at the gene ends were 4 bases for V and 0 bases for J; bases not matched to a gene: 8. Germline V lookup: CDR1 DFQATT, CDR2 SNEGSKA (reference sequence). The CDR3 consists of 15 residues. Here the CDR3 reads CSATGTTYDQETQYF. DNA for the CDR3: TGCAGTGCTACCGGGACTACCTACGACCAAGAGACCCAGTACTTC.

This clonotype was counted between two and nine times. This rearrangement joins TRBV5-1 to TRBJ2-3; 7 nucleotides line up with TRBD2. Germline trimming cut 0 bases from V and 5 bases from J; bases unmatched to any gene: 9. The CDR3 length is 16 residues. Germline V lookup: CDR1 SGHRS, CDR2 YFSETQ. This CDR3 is CASSLAYTGGGDTQYF. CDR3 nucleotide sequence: TGCGCCAGCAGCTTGGCCTACACGGGAGGCGGAGATACGCAGTATTTT.

The CDR3 region is CASSPGHLNSGNTIYF. The CDR3 DNA is TGCGCCAGCAGCCCGGGACACCTTAACTCTGGAAACACCATATATTTT. The chain links TRBV5-1 to TRBJ1-3, with a possible D match to TRBD1 (6 bases). The CDR3 contains 16 residues. Germline V CDR1 and CDR2: SGHRS, YFSETQ. The V and J ends lost 4 bases and 0 bases respectively, with 14 bases between them. The whole variable domain, filled in from reference TRBV5-1 and TRBJ1-3, reads KAGVTQTPRYLIKTRGQQVTLSCSPISGHRSVSWYQQTPGQGLQFLFEYFSETQRNKGNFPGRFSGRQFSNSRSEMNVSTLELGDSALYLCASSPGHLNSGNTIYFGEGSWLTVV.